The clone carrying this TCR beta chain was picked up one time. This specimen belongs to a study of T cell responses to AZD1222 COVID-19 vaccine. TCRdb keeps only in-frame clones here, not all; method: immunoSEQ multiplex PCR. The data hold some 150,000 clones, with roughly 85% observed a single time. The CDR3 has 14 residues. Trimming removed 1 base from V and 0 bases from J, with 5 bases in between. Germline CDR1 is MGHRA and CDR2 is YSYEKL. V is TRBV4-1 and J is TRBJ2-3, with no clear D. Sequenced material: peripheral blood, taken 28 days after the second dose of the MenACWY control vaccine. The receptor's source is an adult who received the MenACWY meningococcal vaccine as a control. CDR3 sequence reads: CASSQVPSTDTQYF. In DNA, the CDR3 is TGCGCCAGCAGCCAAGTACCTAGCACAGATACGCAGTATTTT.